This TCR beta chain was observed in a study of Ad26.COV2.S vaccination and SARS-CoV-2 variants (TCRdb year 2021). About the full investigation: Donors in the vaccine arm were drawn from COV1001, a phase I-IIa trial of Ad26.COV2.S in healthy adults that was multicentre, randomized, double-blind and placebo-controlled. TCRbeta repertoire sequencing was used to assess the specificity and breadth of SARS-CoV-2-reactive T cell receptors after Ad26.COV2.S vaccination. Blinding of investigators to trial group allocation was maintained during experiments and outcome assessment. Ad26.COV2.S was given intramuscularly at 5x10^10 or 1x10^11 viral particles, as a single shot or as two shots 56 days apart. The TCR-sequenced set comprised roughly 30 samples: approximately 20 Ad26.COV2.S vaccine recipients, 5 placebo recipients and 8 SARS-CoV-2 convalescent individuals. Participants in the trial were split at random into five groups of five each, receiving low-dose or high-dose Ad26.COV2.S once or twice, or else placebo on both occasions.

The paper's findings and limits, for the study overall: After vaccination, substantial breadth of spike-specific CD8+ and CD4+ T cell responses was reported. Comparing responses between vaccine doses or regimens was not something the study was powered to do. Non-spike TCR breadth was comparable between vaccine and placebo recipients, consistent with the vaccine containing only spike. Higher spike-specific TCR breadth was observed in Ad26.COV2.S recipients than in placebo recipients (P = 0.0014). The authors noted that total T cell responses may have been underestimated by the TCR breadth and depth analyses.

This clone was detected only a few times. Its antigen is not yet known. No clone much larger than this one lies a single base away; base qualities are absent. The immunoSEQ Assay was the method used to sequence TCRbeta CDR3 regions. After extraction, genomic DNA underwent amplification by bias-controlled multiplex PCR, followed by high-throughput sequencing. The source study handled its data this way. To quantify the absolute abundance of every unique TCRbeta CDR3 region, sequences were collapsed and filtered. T cell fraction was estimated by normalizing TCRbeta template counts to usable DNA, which was measured by amplifying reference genes present in all nucleated cells. Repertoire TCRs were annotated as SARS-CoV-2-specific by exact matching of V gene, CDR3 amino acid sequence and J gene to a known reactive TCR set. MIRA supplied the reference SARS-CoV-2 TCR set, which was filtered for enrichment in COVID-19-positive ImmuneCODE repertoires so that public or cross-reactive TCRs were removed. Using the MIRA antigens, annotated TCRs were further analysed by specific ORF or by position within an ORF. Breadth was defined as the number of annotated unique rearrangements divided by the total number of unique productive rearrangements, and depth was defined as the summed frequency of the annotated unique rearrangements. Two-sided Wilcoxon rank-sum tests were applied when comparing TCR breadth between groups. TCRdb took over this immuneACCESS table, retaining in-frame rearrangements with V and J assigned. Such tables are incomplete; in checked studies, under half of the missing clones stem from an unresolved V gene, and the remainder is unexplained. V and J calls and clone size follow that table, whereas D and trimming were derived from the DNA. Here the sample has about 680,000 clones; roughly nine tenths occur a single time. Approximately 1.5% of the sample is in the top ten clones.

Reading the label with the study, this specimen's treatment or condition is: approximately 18 received Ad26.COV2.S at low or high dose, single or two shots; several received placebo; per-sample allocation not given. For vaccine and placebo recipients, the sequenced repertoires came from samples collected on day 63 after the first injection. Cohort 1b enrolled about two dozen adults aged 18-55 years at a single site in Boston, USA, between 29 July and 7 August 2020. Ad26.COV2.S was a replication-incompetent adenovirus type 26 vector expressing a prefusion-stabilized SARS-CoV-2 spike protein from the original Wuhan strain. Counted from cysteine to phenylalanine, this CDR3 has 13 amino acids. Here the CDR3 DNA is all that survives: 39 bases in frame from base 1. V is clipped by 6 bases and J by 4 bases, and the sequence between their germline boundaries is 12 bases long. Sequences LNHDA (CDR1) and SQIVND (CDR2) are obtained from the germline V gene (reference sequence).

The V gene is TRBV19 and the J gene is TRBJ1-1; the D gene is possibly TRBD1, with 6 bases matching. The TCR originated in a person between 18 and 65 years old who received the Ad26.COV2.S COVID-19 vaccine or a placebo. The sample here was peripheral blood, taken in a trial of Ad26.COV2.S vaccine versus placebo. The DNA sequence reads TGTGCCAGTAGGAGGGGGACGGGCACTGAAGCTTTCTTT. It translates as CASRRGTGTEAFF.